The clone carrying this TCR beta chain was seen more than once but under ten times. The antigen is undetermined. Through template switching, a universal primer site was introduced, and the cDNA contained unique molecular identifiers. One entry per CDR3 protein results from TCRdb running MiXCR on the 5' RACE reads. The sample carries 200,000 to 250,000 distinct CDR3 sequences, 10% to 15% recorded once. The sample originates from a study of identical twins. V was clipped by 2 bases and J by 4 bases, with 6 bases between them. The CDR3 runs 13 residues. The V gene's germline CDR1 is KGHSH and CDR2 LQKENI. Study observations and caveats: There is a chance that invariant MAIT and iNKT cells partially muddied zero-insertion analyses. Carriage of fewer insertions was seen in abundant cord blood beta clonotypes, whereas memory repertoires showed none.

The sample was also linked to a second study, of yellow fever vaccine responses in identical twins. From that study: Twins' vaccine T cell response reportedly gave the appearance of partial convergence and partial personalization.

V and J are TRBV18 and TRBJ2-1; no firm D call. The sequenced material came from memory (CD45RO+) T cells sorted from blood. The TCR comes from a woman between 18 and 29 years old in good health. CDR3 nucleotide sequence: TGTGCCAGCTCACCAGCAGGATACAATGAGCAGTTCTTC. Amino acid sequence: CASSPAGYNEQFF. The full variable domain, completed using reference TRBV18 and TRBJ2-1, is NAGVMQNPRHLVRRRGQEARLRCSPMKGHSHVYWYRQLPEEGLKFMVYLQKENIIDESGMPKERFSAEFPKEGPSILRIQQVVRGDSAAYFCASSPAGYNEQFFGPGTRLTVL.